Below, 29 T cell receptor beta chains from the same sample are listed, as sequenced in a study of cytomegalovirus exposure and HLA in healthy donors. The PCR employed 60 Vbeta primers together with 13 Jbeta primers. The data were produced by immunoSEQ multiplex PCR, yet TCRdb's version contains in-frame clones alone and is incomplete. This table has 150,000 to 200,000 clones, around 83% appearing once. Sequenced material: PBMCs. These receptors originate from a woman between 18 and 29 years old in good health and CMV-seronegative.

The genes are TRBV25-1 and TRBJ2-1, with unresolved D. Germline CDR1 and CDR2: MGHDK and SYGVNS. The CDR3 covers 16 residues. Trimming took 3 bases from V and 0 from J, leaving 12 bases between them. The CDR3 loop is CASSETRVASYNEQFF. The CDR3 DNA reads as TGTGCCAGCAGTGAGACTCGGGTCGCCTCCTACAATGAGCAGTTCTTC.

A word on this clone: The junction differs from germline at one of its ends, possibly a read error. This chain links TRBV6-6 with TRBJ2-2; D is possibly TRBD1 (5 bases). CDR1 is MNHNY, CDR2 SVGAGI, per germline (reference sequence). The CDR3 has 13 residues. The CDR3 here is CASNGANTEELFF. The CDR3 DNA reads TGTGCCAGCAATGGGGCTAACACCGAGGAGCTGTTTTTT.

As DNA, the CDR3 is TGTGCCAGCAGCTTAACGACGGGAGTTGTCACCGGGGAGCTGTTTTTT. It codes for CASSLTTGVVTGELFF. The V gene is TRBV7-3, the J gene TRBJ2-2, with D perhaps matching TRBD2 (6 bases). The germline V gene has CDR1 SGHTA and CDR2 FQGTGA. The V and J ends lost 0 bases and 4 bases respectively, with 12 bases between them. The CDR3 extends over 16 amino acids.

The V gene is TRBV9, the J gene TRBJ2-1; 8 bases are shared with TRBD2. The ends lost 6 bases at V and 8 bases at J; junction bases unmatched: 16. CDR1 and CDR2 (germline): SGDLS, YYNGEE. The CDR3 contains 16 residues. The CDR3 nucleotides read TGTGCCAGCACTCCATTCTCTAGCGGGCGGGGGGATGAGCAGTTCTTC. It yields the protein CASTPFSSGRGDEQFF. Full variable domain (outside the CDR3, taken from reference TRBV9 and TRBJ2-1): DSGVTQTPKHLITATGQRVTLRCSPRSGDLSVYWYQQSLDQGLQFLIQYYNGEERAKGNILERFSAQQFPDLHSELNLSSLELGDSALYFCASTPFSSGRGDEQFFGPGTRLTVL.

The chain couples TRBV21-1 to TRBJ2-6; TRBD1 is the table's D call and was not checked against the DNA. TRBV21-1 is classified as a pseudogene. This CDR3 contains 14 residues. CDR3 sequence reads: CASSTGAGANVLTF. In DNA, the CDR3 is TGTGCCAGCAGCACAGGTGCCGGGGCCAACGTCCTGACTTTC.

This clone has a single count. The V gene is TRBV10-3, the J gene TRBJ2-5; 8 positions match TRBD2. The CDR3 spans 16 residues. CDR1 ENHRY and CDR2 SYGVKD come from the germline V gene. The V segment lost 6 bases and the J segment 4 bases; nucleotides outside the gene matches: 13. CDR3 sequence: CAIRDDLAGSSETQYF. CDR3 sequence (DNA): TGTGCCATCAGGGACGATTTAGCGGGGAGCTCAGAGACCCAGTACTTC.

In this sample, this clone turned up once. CDR3 region: CASSVPGTGGGNTEAFF. As DNA, the CDR3 is TGTGCCAGCAGCGTACCCGGGACAGGGGGCGGGAACACTGAAGCTTTCTTT. This chain connects TRBV9 to TRBJ1-1, with TRBD1 matching over 12 bases. Germline V CDR1 and CDR2: SGDLS, YYNGEE. The CDR3 loop spans 17 amino acids. The ends lost 1 base at V and 1 base at J; junction bases unmatched: 5.

V gene TRBV4-1 combines with J gene TRBJ1-5; D ambiguous. Trimming shortened V by 0 bases and J by 3 bases, and 15 bases separated the two germline ends. Germline V lookup: CDR1 MGHRA, CDR2 YSYEKL. The CDR3 totals 17 residues. CDR3 residues: CASSQDAGRPFNQPQHF. In DNA form, the CDR3 reads TGCGCCAGCAGCCAAGATGCAGGCCGGCCATTCAATCAGCCCCAGCATTTT.

The rearrangement uses TRBV7-9 and TRBJ1-2, with D perhaps TRBD1 (5 bases). Trimming stripped 4 bases from V and 8 bases from J, with 11 bases between. Germline CDR1 reads SEHNR; CDR2 reads FQNEAQ (reference sequence). This CDR3 is 12 amino acids long. The CDR3 here is CASSSDRAGYTF. The DNA of the CDR3 is TGTGCCAGCAGCTCCGACAGAGCGGGCTACACCTTC.

This clone came up a few times. The rearrangement links TRBV28 to TRBJ1-1; tentatively, D is TRBD1 (5 bases). The CDR3 sequence is 14 residues long. With 4 bases removed from V and 4 bases from J, the gap between germline ends came to 13 bases. The germline CDR1 and CDR2 sequences are MDHEN and SYDVKM. The CDR3 protein is CASSSSYRGTEAFF. The CDR3 nucleotides are TGTGCCAGCAGTTCCTCGTATAGGGGCACTGAAGCTTTCTTT.

This chain's CDR3 is CASSEAVQGRNQPQHF. In nucleotides, the CDR3 is TGTGCCAGCAGTGAAGCGGTACAGGGACGCAATCAGCCCCAGCATTTT. V gene TRBV6-1 combines with J gene TRBJ1-5; possible D gene TRBD1, 6 bases. Trimming removed 0 bases at V and 2 bases at J, with 11 bases between. Germline V gene lookup returns CDR1 MNHNS and CDR2 SASEGT. The CDR3 runs 16 residues.

The rearrangement uses TRBV19 and TRBJ1-6; 12 nucleotides align to TRBD1. The length of the CDR3 is 15 residues. Trimming took 4 bases from V and 11 from J; bases not matched to a gene: 6. Germline V gene sequence: CDR1 LNHDA, CDR2 SQIVND (reference sequence). The DNA for the CDR3 is TGTGCCAGTAGTAACCGGGACAGGGGGCGGCCACCCCTCCACTTT. The encoded protein is CASSNRDRGRPPLHF. Supplemented by reference TRBV19 and TRBJ1-6, the full variable domain reads DGGITQSPKYLFRKEGQNVTLSCEQNLNHDAMYWYRQDPGQGLRLIYYSQIVNDFQKGDIAEGYSVSREKKESFPLTVTSAQKNPTAFYLCASSNRDRGRPPLHFGNGTRLTVT.

This chain's CDR3 is CASSNHYLDGNEKLFF. The CDR3 DNA reads as TGTGCCAGCAGTAACCACTACCTTGACGGGAATGAAAAACTGTTTTTT. The rearrangement joins TRBV6-6 to TRBJ1-4; no clear D. The CDR3 has 16 residues. V lost 5 bases and J 5 bases, leaving 18 bases between the germline ends. Germline V gene data show CDR1 as MNHNY and CDR2 as SVGAGI (reference sequence).

This chain joins TRBV27 and TRBJ2-1; 11 bases match TRBD1. The germline V gene encodes CDR1 MNHEY and CDR2 SMNVEV (reference sequence). V was clipped by 8 bases and J by 3 bases; unmatched bases: 6. The CDR3 runs 15 residues. This chain's CDR3 is CASGPGTGGYNEQFF. The CDR3 DNA sequence: TGTGCCAGCGGCCCGGGGACAGGGGGCTACAATGAGCAGTTCTTC.

The rearrangement joins TRBV7-8 to TRBJ1-5, with 9 bases matching TRBD1. Germline assignment: CDR1 SGHVS and CDR2 FQNEAQ. There are 18 residues in the CDR3. The junction had 11 bases not matched to a gene; V was cut back by 5 bases and J by 0 bases. As DNA, the CDR3 is TGTGCCAGCAGCCCGCGGGACAGGGCACCCATTAGCAATCAGCCCCAGCATTTT. Translating it yields CASSPRDRAPISNQPQHF.

The count of this clone is one. The V gene is TRBV6-4, the J gene TRBJ2-1; 9 bases fit TRBD2. Germline assignment: CDR1 MRHNA and CDR2 SNTAGT. The CDR3 contains 15 residues. V lost 2 bases, J lost 9 bases, and 8 bases stayed unmatched. The CDR3 protein is CASSDAGTSLGEQFF. CDR3 coding DNA: TGTGCCAGCAGTGACGCCGGGACTAGCCTCGGTGAGCAGTTCTTC.

The genes are TRBV5-1 and TRBJ2-5, with TRBD2 identical over 11 bases. The V and J ends lost 3 bases and 2 bases, in that order; junction bases with no gene match: 6. Germline CDR1 SGHRS, CDR2 YFSETQ. The CDR3 consists of 16 residues. The CDR3 sequence is CASSSGLAALQETQYF. DNA of the CDR3: TGCGCCAGCAGCTCGGGACTAGCGGCGCTGCAAGAGACCCAGTACTTC.

The chain uses TRBV7-9 and TRBJ1-4, with D tentatively TRBD1 (5 bases). Germline CDR1 and CDR2: SEHNR and FQNEAQ (reference sequence). The CDR3 runs to 16 residues. V lost 4 bases, J lost 7 bases, and 19 bases lay in between. For the CDR3, the DNA is TGTGCCAGCAGCTCCCCGTGGGTAGGGGATGGTGAAAAACTGTTTTTT. Translating gives CASSSPWVGDGEKLFF.

V usage is TRBV30 and J usage is TRBJ2-5, with 13 bases fitting TRBD2. The CDR3 is made up of 17 amino acids. V dropped 2 bases and J dropped 3; count of bases not matched to a gene: 9. CDR1 and CDR2 from the germline V gene are GTSNPN and SVGIG (reference sequence). As DNA, the CDR3 is TGTGCCTGGAGTTTTAGCCGGACTAGCGGGAGCAAAGAGACCCAGTACTTC. This translates into CAWSFSRTSGSKETQYF.

The rearrangement links TRBV18 to TRBJ1-1; 9 bases map to TRBD1. Germline CDR1 reads KGHSH; CDR2 reads LQKENI. The CDR3 extends over 16 amino acids. J gave up 0 bases and V 2 bases, and 4 bases lay outside the gene matches. The CDR3 reads CASSPGQGTLNTEAFF. The CDR3, as DNA: TGTGCCAGCTCACCAGGACAGGGGACCTTGAACACTGAAGCTTTCTTT.

V gene TRBV27 combines with J gene TRBJ2-5, with 11 bases matching TRBD1. Germline CDR1 is MNHEY and CDR2 is SMNVEV (reference sequence). The CDR3 runs 17 residues. Germline trimming cut 4 bases from V and 5 bases from J; bases unmatched to any gene: 12. CDR3 bases: TGTGCCAGCAGTTCGCCCGAGGACAGGGGGCGCTGGGAGACCCAGTACTTC. The encoded protein is CASSSPEDRGRWETQYF.

This clone has a handful of counts. The chain carries TRBV5-1 and TRBJ1-1, with 9 positions matching TRBD1. CDR1 and CDR2 from the germline V gene are SGHRS and YFSETQ. V shed 3 bases, J shed 3 bases, and the junction held 3 bases outside the gene matches. The CDR3 length is 14 residues. The CDR3 DNA reads TGCGCCAGCAGCTACCGGGACAGGGACACTGAAGCTTTCTTT. Translated: CASSYRDRDTEAFF.

The V and J genes are TRBV11-1 and TRBJ2-5, with D possibly being TRBD2 (5 bases). V lost 3 bases, J lost 4 bases, and 15 bases lay in between. Looked up from germline, CDR1 is SGHAT and CDR2 is FQDESV (reference sequence). The CDR3 spans 15 residues. In nucleotides, the CDR3 is TGTGCCAGCAGCTTTGCAGGACTCGAGGCAGAGACCCAGTACTTC. This sequence encodes CASSFAGLEAETQYF.

This clone has a handful of counts. The chain combines TRBV27 with TRBJ1-4, with 9 bases lining up with TRBD1. V was pared by 6 bases and J by 6 bases, with 11 bases of the junction left unmatched. From germline, CDR1 is MNHEY and CDR2 SMNVEV (reference sequence). CDR3 length: 16 residues. CDR3 nucleotide sequence: TGTGCCAGCAGCCTAGGGTTCGACAGGGGGGATGAAAAACTGTTTTTT. This sequence encodes CASSLGFDRGDEKLFF.

CDR3 amino acids: CASSEGAEEYEQYF. Written as DNA, the CDR3 is TGTGCCAGCAGTGAAGGGGCGGAGGAATACGAGCAGTACTTC. V usage is TRBV2 and J usage is TRBJ2-7, with TRBD2 as a possible D gene (5 bases). The CDR3 runs to 14 residues. The V end lost 1 base, the J end lost 4 bases, and 11 bases lay between the germline ends. Germline assignment: CDR1 SNHLY and CDR2 FYNNEI.

There are a few counts of this clone. Here the CDR3 DNA reads TGCGCCAGCAGCTTGCCCGGCGGGGGGGGCTCAGATACGCAGTATTTT. This gives the protein CASSLPGGGGSDTQYF. V usage is TRBV5-1 and J usage is TRBJ2-3, with TRBD2 matching 9 bases. J was trimmed by 4 bases and V by 1 base; bases with no gene match: 7. CDR3 length: 16 residues. Germline assignment: CDR1 SGHRS and CDR2 YFSETQ.

The J gene is TRBJ2-7, the V gene TRBV27, with TRBD1 matching 12 bases. J gave up 8 bases and V 5 bases, and 7 bases lay outside the gene matches. The V gene's germline CDR1 is MNHEY and CDR2 SMNVEV (reference sequence). There are 14 residues in the CDR3. The CDR3 DNA is TGTGCCAGCAGTCCCGGGACAGGGGGCTATAAGCAGTACTTC. Protein sequence: CASSPGTGGYKQYF.

CDR3 in amino acids: CACPRGGGKKYQETQYF. CDR3 nucleotide sequence: TGCGCCTGCCCTCGAGGGGGTGGAAAAAAGTACCAAGAGACCCAGTACTTC. The chain combines TRBV23-1 with TRBJ2-5; weak D call: TRBD1 (6 bases). TRBV23-1 is placed among ORFs of uncertain function. The V end was cut by 11 bases, the J end by 0 bases, with 25 bases between. The CDR3 has 17 amino acids.

V gene TRBV7-8 combines with J gene TRBJ1-2; D may be TRBD1 (6 bases). Germline V gene data show CDR1 as SGHVS and CDR2 as FQNEAQ. CDR3 length equals 17 residues. Deletions cut 2 bases from V and 0 bases from J, with 16 bases between. CDR3 loop: CASSLLIRDTSNYGYTF. The CDR3 DNA sequence: TGTGCCAGCAGCTTATTGATCCGGGACACCTCTAACTATGGCTACACCTTC.